These 14 T cell receptor beta chains came from one sample sequenced in a study of T cell changes during pregnancy in multiple sclerosis. Here immunoSEQ multiplex PCR was the method, and the copy in TCRdb shows in-frame clones only, minus some. The repertoire consists of around 60,000 clones, with about 90% occurring once and the leading ten covering 0.4% to 0.55%. Sequencing was performed on CD4+ T cells from peripheral blood mononuclear cells, taken after pregnancy. The receptors shown here come from a female donor in good health, enrolled as a control in a pregnancy study.

The V call is TRBV2, the J call TRBJ1-1, with D tentatively TRBD1 (6 bases). Germline V lookup: CDR1 SNHLY, CDR2 FYNNEI. The CDR3 has 16 amino acids. Trimming pared 4 bases from V and 1 base from J, leaving 16 bases between. CDR3 region: CASSASGRGANTEAFF. The CDR3 DNA reads as TGTGCCAGCAGTGCATCCGGGCGGGGGGCGAACACTGAAGCTTTCTTT.

V and J are TRBV2 and TRBJ2-3; D perhaps matches TRBD2 (7 bases). Per germline, CDR1 SNHLY and CDR2 FYNNEI. The CDR3 length is 15 residues. Trimming took 6 bases from V and 3 from J, leaving 16 bases between them. Here the CDR3 reads CASRNSRGGTDTQYF. CDR3 nucleotides: TGTGCCAGCAGGAACTCTAGGGGGGGGACAGATACGCAGTATTTT.

This chain joins TRBV2 and TRBJ1-2, with a tentative D call TRBD1 (6 bases). The V gene lost 7 bases and the J gene lost 0 bases, with 9 bases spanning the gap. The CDR3 length is 13 residues. Germline V gene data show CDR1 as SNHLY and CDR2 as FYNNEI. This chain's CDR3 is CASKNRANYGYTF. In DNA form, the CDR3 reads TGTGCCAGCAAGAACAGGGCTAACTATGGCTACACCTTC.

The rearrangement joins TRBV11-1 to TRBJ2-3, with a tentative D call TRBD1 (6 bases). CDR1 SGHAT and CDR2 FQDESV come from the germline V gene (reference sequence). The V end was cut by 4 bases, the J end by 3 bases, with 8 bases between. The CDR3 consists of 13 residues. CDR3 loop: CASSSTGTDTQYF. CDR3 nucleotide sequence: TGTGCCAGCAGCTCGACAGGAACAGATACGCAGTATTTT.

The chain employs TRBV19 and TRBJ1-4; D is uncertain. This CDR3 has 16 residues. Trimming left V 0 bases short and J 4 bases short, with 12 bases between. Looked up from germline, CDR1 is LNHDA and CDR2 is SQIVND (reference sequence). The CDR3 DNA sequence: TGTGCCAGTAGTATAGAGCTGGCAGACTATAATGAAAAACTGTTTTTT. Translated, it gives CASSIELADYNEKLFF.

This sequence joins TRBV6-1 and TRBJ2-7; 11 nucleotides agree with TRBD1. The CDR3 loop spans 17 amino acids. CDR1 and CDR2 (germline): MNHNS, SASEGT. J gave up 4 bases and V 6 bases, and 14 bases lay outside the gene matches. This CDR3 is CASREKPGQGVGYEQYF. The CDR3 nucleotides are TGTGCCAGCAGAGAAAAGCCGGGACAGGGGGTTGGTTACGAGCAGTACTTC.

The chain recombines TRBV27 with TRBJ1-4, with TRBD1 as a possible D gene (6 bases). Germline V gene data show CDR1 as MNHEY and CDR2 as SMNVEV (reference sequence). This CDR3 is 16 amino acids long. V lost 5 bases and J 0 bases, leaving 13 bases between the germline ends. CDR3 region: CASSVAGDATNEKLFF. CDR3 coding DNA: TGTGCCAGCAGTGTTGCAGGGGACGCAACTAATGAAAAACTGTTTTTT.

In nucleotides, the CDR3 is TGTGCCAGCAGCTTGGGGCAGGGGGCCCCATATCCCCTCCACTTT. Its protein is CASSLGQGAPYPLHF. The V gene is TRBV5-6, the J gene TRBJ1-6, with 8 bases lining up with TRBD1. V lost 0 bases and J lost 13; bases outside the gene matches: 9. CDR3 length: 15 amino acids. CDR1 is SGHDT, CDR2 YYEEEE, per germline.

The CDR3: CASSPGTDQETQYF. CDR3 nucleotide sequence: TGCGCCAGCAGCCCTGGGACAGACCAAGAGACCCAGTACTTC. The gene calls are TRBV5-1 and TRBJ2-5; 7 nucleotides agree with TRBD1. CDR1 SGHRS and CDR2 YFSETQ come from the germline V gene. The trim removed 4 bases at V and 0 bases at J, leaving 3 bases unmatched. The CDR3 covers 14 residues. Filled out from reference TRBV5-1 and TRBJ2-5, the complete variable domain reads KAGVTQTPRYLIKTRGQQVTLSCSPISGHRSVSWYQQTPGQGLQFLFEYFSETQRNKGNFPGRFSGRQFSNSRSEMNVSTLELGDSALYLCASSPGTDQETQYFGPGTRLLVL.

This rearrangement joins TRBV7-8 to TRBJ2-5; the match to TRBD2 covers 11 bases. Germline V lookup: CDR1 SGHVS, CDR2 FQNEAQ. V trimming: 4 bases; J trimming: 4 bases; junction bases outside the gene matches: 8. The CDR3 contains 16 residues. CDR3 amino acids: CASSYHTSGGPETQYF. The CDR3 coding sequence is TGTGCCAGCAGCTACCATACTAGCGGGGGACCAGAGACCCAGTACTTC. Supplemented by reference TRBV7-8 and TRBJ2-5, the full variable domain reads GAGVSQSPRYKVAKRGQDVALRCDPISGHVSLFWYQQALGQGPEFLTYFQNEAQLDKSGLPSDRFFAERPEGSVSTLKIQRTQQEDSAVYLCASSYHTSGGPETQYFGPGTRLLVL.

This chain connects TRBV9 to TRBJ2-3; 7 positions agree with TRBD1. The J segment lost 1 base and the V segment lost 3 bases, leaving 11 bases of the junction unmatched. The CDR3 runs to 17 residues. The V gene's germline CDR1 is SGDLS and CDR2 YYNGEE. The CDR3 reads CASSGPGTVFGTDTQYF. CDR3 sequence (DNA): TGTGCCAGCAGCGGTCCCGGGACAGTTTTCGGCACAGATACGCAGTATTTT.

J is TRBJ2-5 and V is TRBV5-1; perhaps TRBD2 as D (7 bases). Per the germline V gene, CDR1 is SGHRS and CDR2 is YFSETQ. This CDR3 spans 16 amino acids. Trimming took 1 base from V and 5 from J, leaving 18 bases between them. The CDR3: CASSLQGHGGRETQYF. The CDR3 region has the DNA TGCGCCAGCAGCTTGCAGGGACACGGGGGGAGGGAGACCCAGTACTTC. Combining the CDR3 with reference TRBV5-1 and TRBJ2-5 gives the whole variable domain KAGVTQTPRYLIKTRGQQVTLSCSPISGHRSVSWYQQTPGQGLQFLFEYFSETQRNKGNFPGRFSGRQFSNSRSEMNVSTLELGDSALYLCASSLQGHGGRETQYFGPGTRLLVL.

The rearrangement uses TRBV28 and TRBJ1-2; TRBD1 matches 8 bases. This CDR3 contains 12 residues. The ends lost 8 bases at V and 4 bases at J; junction bases unmatched: 3. Germline V gives CDR1 MDHEN, CDR2 SYDVKM. CDR3 DNA: TGTGCCAGCTATACAGGGGGCTATGGCTACACCTTC. It is translated as CASYTGGYGYTF.

The rearrangement joins TRBV4-3 to TRBJ1-1; 7 bases line up with TRBD1. Germline-derived CDR1 and CDR2 are LGHNA and YSLEER. V lost 0 bases to trimming and J lost 1 base; unmatched junction nucleotides: 5. The CDR3 is 16 amino acids. The CDR3 nucleotides are TGCGCCAGCAGCCAAGAGGTGGGACAGCAGAACACTGAAGCTTTCTTT. As protein: CASSQEVGQQNTEAFF.